What follows are 11 T cell receptor beta chains derived from one specimen sequenced in a study of shared clonotypes between healthy human individuals. Data came from immunoSEQ multiplex PCR; TCRdb stores just in-frame clones and leaves some out. Of about 1.5 million clones listed, more than 95% are singletons. The sample comprised naive CD4+ T cells sorted from blood. Regarding subset: CD45RA+ positively selected. The receptor source for this set is a man aged 25-40 years in good health.

The rearrangement links TRBV27 to TRBJ2-1; 8 bases are shared with TRBD1. V lost 3 bases, J lost 2 bases, and 6 bases stayed unmatched. The CDR3 contains 16 residues. Germline values: CDR1 MNHEY, CDR2 SMNVEV (reference sequence). CDR3 in amino acids: CASSLGSDRAYNEQFF. CDR3 sequence (DNA): TGTGCCAGCAGTTTGGGCTCGGACAGGGCCTACAATGAGCAGTTCTTC.

Of note for this clone: The junction differs from germline at one of its ends, possibly a read error. The chain couples TRBV29-1 to TRBJ2-1, with 11 positions matching TRBD2. The germline V gene encodes CDR1 SQVTM and CDR2 ANQGSEA. This CDR3 has 11 residues. The CDR3 DNA follows: TGCAGCGTCCTCCTAGCGGGGGGTGTGGTCTTC. Translation gives CSVLLAGGVVF.

This clone was counted once. The rearrangement uses TRBV29-1 and TRBJ2-1; 7 positions agree with TRBD2. The CDR3 contains 14 residues. V lost 4 bases to trimming and J lost 7 bases; unmatched junction nucleotides: 10. Germline V gene sequence: CDR1 SQVTM, CDR2 ANQGSEA. Written as DNA, the CDR3 is TGCAGCGTTGGAGGACTAGTTTTTAGGAATGAGCAGTTCTTC. This translates into CSVGGLVFRNEQFF.

The chain links TRBV27 to TRBJ2-7, with a possible D match to TRBD1 (8 bases). The V gene's germline CDR1 is MNHEY and CDR2 SMNVEV (reference sequence). The CDR3 contains 19 residues. V lost 2 bases to trimming and J lost 2 bases, with 25 bases between them. The CDR3 reads CASSLRVEGRGQAPYEQYF. The DNA for the CDR3 is TGTGCCAGCAGTTTAAGGGTAGAGGGGAGGGGACAGGCCCCCTACGAGCAGTACTTC.

The chain has TRBV19 and TRBJ2-5; a weak D match, TRBD2 (7 bases). In germline, CDR1 is LNHDA, CDR2 SQIVND (reference sequence). V lost 8 bases and J lost 4, with 17 bases in between. This CDR3 is built from 14 residues. CDR3 protein: CASGGGGSPETQYF. In DNA, the CDR3 is TGTGCCAGTGGAGGGGGAGGGTCCCCAGAGACCCAGTACTTC. Based on the CDR3 plus reference TRBV19 and TRBJ2-5, the full variable domain is DGGITQSPKYLFRKEGQNVTLSCEQNLNHDAMYWYRQDPGQGLRLIYYSQIVNDFQKGDIAEGYSVSREKKESFPLTVTSAQKNPTAFYLCASGGGGSPETQYFGPGTRLLVL.

V usage is TRBV4-2 and J usage is TRBJ2-7; D is possibly TRBD2 (5 bases). The germline CDR1 and CDR2 sequences are LGHNA and YNFKEQ. V was cut by 0 bases and J by 3 bases, with 12 bases left in between. The CDR3 extends over 15 amino acids. The CDR3 sequence: CASSQDYSGDYEQYF. The CDR3 nucleotides are TGTGCCAGCAGCCAAGATTATTCCGGGGACTACGAGCAGTACTTC.

The CDR3: CASSVDGRAVEQYF. For the CDR3, the DNA is TGTGCCAGCAGCGTAGACGGGAGGGCCGTAGAGCAGTACTTC. The rearrangement links TRBV9 to TRBJ2-7; 8 bases fit TRBD2. The CDR3 length is 14 residues. Germline assignment: CDR1 SGDLS and CDR2 YYNGEE. The trim removed 0 bases at V and 7 bases at J, leaving 6 bases unmatched.

This clone was detected a few times. Other DNA sequences in the sample encode the same CDR3. The J gene is TRBJ2-6, the V gene TRBV28; D may be TRBD1 (6 bases). The CDR3 length is 15 residues. The V end lost 5 bases, the J end lost 4 bases, and 12 bases lay between the germline ends. CDR1 is MDHEN, CDR2 SYDVKM, per germline. The chain's CDR3 is CASSRTGSGANVLTF. The DNA of the CDR3 is TGTGCCAGCAGTCGTACAGGGTCAGGGGCCAACGTCCTGACTTTC.

The CDR3 DNA is TGTGCCAGCAGTCGGACTAGGTCGAACACCGGGGAGCTGTTTTTT. Translation: CASSRTRSNTGELFF. V is TRBV27 and J is TRBJ2-2, with 7 bases aligning to TRBD2. The CDR3 runs to 15 residues. V shed 5 bases and J 0 bases; nucleotides not matched to a gene: 3. The germline gives CDR1 MNHEY, CDR2 SMNVEV (reference sequence).

The chain employs TRBV18 and TRBJ1-5, with 7 bases matching TRBD1. Germline lookup yields CDR1 KGHSH and CDR2 LQKENI. V shed 6 bases, J shed 6 bases, and the junction held 14 bases outside the gene matches. The CDR3 runs 16 residues. In DNA form, the CDR3 reads TGTGCCAGCTCTCGGGACAGCCCCCTAGATATTCAGCCCCAGCATTTT. Its translation is CASSRDSPLDIQPQHF.

The rearrangement links TRBV4-2 to TRBJ2-1; 15 positions agree with TRBD2. The CDR3 totals 20 residues. Per germline, CDR1 LGHNA and CDR2 YNFKEQ. V lost 2 bases, J lost 7 bases, and 15 bases stayed unmatched. CDR3 DNA sequence: TGTGCCAGCAGCCAAAGGACTAGCGGGAGGGCCCTCGGATTGAGAAATGAGCAGTTCTTC. Translating gives CASSQRTSGRALGLRNEQFF.